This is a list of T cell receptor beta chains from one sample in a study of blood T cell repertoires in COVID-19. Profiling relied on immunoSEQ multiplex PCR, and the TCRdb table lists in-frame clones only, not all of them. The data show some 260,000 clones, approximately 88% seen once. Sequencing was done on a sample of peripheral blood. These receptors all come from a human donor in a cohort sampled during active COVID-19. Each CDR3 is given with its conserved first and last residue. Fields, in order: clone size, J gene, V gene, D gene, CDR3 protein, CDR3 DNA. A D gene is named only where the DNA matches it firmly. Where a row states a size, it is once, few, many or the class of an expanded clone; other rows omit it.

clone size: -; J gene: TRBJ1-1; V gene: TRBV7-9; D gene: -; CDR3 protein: CASSLAKGKGTEAFF; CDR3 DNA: TGTGCCAGCAGCTTGGCCAAGGGGAAAGGAACTGAAGCTTTCTTT
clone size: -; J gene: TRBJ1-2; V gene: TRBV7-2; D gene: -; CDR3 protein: CASSPDREYGYTF; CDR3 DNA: TGTGCCAGCAGCCCAGACAGAGAGTATGGCTACACCTTC
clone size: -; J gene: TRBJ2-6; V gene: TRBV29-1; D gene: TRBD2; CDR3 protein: CSVQGGGSWGANVLTF; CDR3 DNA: TGCAGCGTTCAGGGCGGGGGTTCGTGGGGGGCCAACGTCCTGACTTTC
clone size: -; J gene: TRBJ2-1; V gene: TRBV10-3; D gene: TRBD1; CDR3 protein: CAIRPGTGGYNEQFF; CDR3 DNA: TGTGCCATCAGACCTGGGACAGGGGGGTACAATGAGCAGTTCTTC
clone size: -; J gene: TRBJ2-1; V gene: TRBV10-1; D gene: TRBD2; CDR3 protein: CASSESGSGGYNEQFF; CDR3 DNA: TGCGCCAGCAGTGAGTCGGGTAGCGGGGGATACAATGAGCAGTTCTTC
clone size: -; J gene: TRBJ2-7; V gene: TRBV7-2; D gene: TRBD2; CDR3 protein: CASSPLSGGAVEQYF; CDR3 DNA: TGTGCCAGCAGCCCTCTAAGCGGGGGGGCTGTCGAGCAGTACTTC
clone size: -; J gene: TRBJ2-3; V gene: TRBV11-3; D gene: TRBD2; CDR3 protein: CASSDRTSGTTDTQYF; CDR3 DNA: TGTGCCAGCAGCGATCGGACTAGCGGGACCACTGATACGCAGTATTTT
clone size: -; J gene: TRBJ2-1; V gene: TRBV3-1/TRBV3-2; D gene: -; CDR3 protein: CASSQDAGSYNEQFF; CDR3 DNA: TGTGCCAGCAGCCAAGATGCGGGTTCCTACAATGAGCAGTTCTTC
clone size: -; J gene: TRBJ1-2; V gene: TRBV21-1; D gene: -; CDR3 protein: CASNGGEMTNGYTF; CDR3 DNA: TGTGCCAGCAACGGCGGCGAGATGACTAATGGCTACACCTTC
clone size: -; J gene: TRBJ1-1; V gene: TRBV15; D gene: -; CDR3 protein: CATSRDQYTEAFF; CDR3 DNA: TGTGCCACCAGCAGAGATCAATACACTGAAGCTTTCTTT
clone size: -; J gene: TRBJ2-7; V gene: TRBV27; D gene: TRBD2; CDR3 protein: CATRLAGVNEQYF; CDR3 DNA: TGTGCCACCAGACTAGCGGGAGTAAACGAGCAGTACTTC
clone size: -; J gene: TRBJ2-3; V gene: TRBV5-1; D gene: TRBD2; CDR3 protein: CASSRRLLAGDTDTQYF; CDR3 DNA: TGCGCCAGCAGCCGACGGCTACTAGCGGGGGACACAGATACGCAGTATTTT
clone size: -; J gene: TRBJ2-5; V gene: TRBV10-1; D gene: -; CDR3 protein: CASSWGEETQYF; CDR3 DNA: TGCGCCAGCAGTTGGGGAGAAGAGACCCAGTACTTC
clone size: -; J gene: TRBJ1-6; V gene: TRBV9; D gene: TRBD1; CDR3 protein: CASSTGTGAYNSPLHF; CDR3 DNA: TGTGCCAGCAGCACAGGGACAGGGGCCTATAATTCACCCCTCCACTTT
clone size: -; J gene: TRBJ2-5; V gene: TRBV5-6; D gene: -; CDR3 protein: CASSTDLIETQYF; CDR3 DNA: TGTGCCAGCAGCACAGACCTTATTGAGACCCAGTACTTC
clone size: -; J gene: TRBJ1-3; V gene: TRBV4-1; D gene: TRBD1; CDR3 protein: CASSQWTGSGNTIYF; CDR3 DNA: TGCGCCAGCAGCCAATGGACAGGGAGCGGAAACACCATATATTTT
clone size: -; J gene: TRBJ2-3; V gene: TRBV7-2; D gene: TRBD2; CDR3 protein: CASSLGLAGGTDTQYF; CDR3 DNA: TGTGCCAGCAGCTTAGGGCTAGCGGGAGGCACAGATACGCAGTATTTT
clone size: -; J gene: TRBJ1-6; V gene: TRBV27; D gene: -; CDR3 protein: CASSFGSYNSPLHF; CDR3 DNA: TGTGCCAGCAGTTTCGGCTCCTATAATTCACCCCTCCACTTT
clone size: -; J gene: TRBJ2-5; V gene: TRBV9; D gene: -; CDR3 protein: CASSALDRGETQYF; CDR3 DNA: TGTGCCAGCAGCGCGTTGGACAGAGGAGAGACCCAGTACTTC
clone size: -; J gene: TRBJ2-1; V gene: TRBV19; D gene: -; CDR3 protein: CASCGVGGLNEQFF; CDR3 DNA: TGTGCCAGCTGCGGGGTCGGTGGTTTGAATGAGCAGTTCTTC
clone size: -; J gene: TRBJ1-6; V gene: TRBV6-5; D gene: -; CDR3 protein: CASSYGGRGSSPLHF; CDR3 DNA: TGTGCCAGCAGTTACGGTGGTAGGGGTAGTTCACCCCTCCACTTT
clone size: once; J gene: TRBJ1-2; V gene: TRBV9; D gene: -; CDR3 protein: CASSVGLRSGYTF; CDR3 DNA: TGTGCCAGCAGTGTTGGACTTCGGAGTGGCTACACCTTC
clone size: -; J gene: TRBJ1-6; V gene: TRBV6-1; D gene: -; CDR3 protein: CASSEIDTDSPLHF; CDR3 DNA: TGTGCCAGCAGTGAAATAGACACAGATTCACCCCTCCACTTT
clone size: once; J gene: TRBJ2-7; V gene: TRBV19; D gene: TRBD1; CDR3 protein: CASSSLDRLGTYEQYF; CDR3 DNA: TGTGCCAGTAGTTCCTTGGACAGGCTAGGAACCTACGAGCAGTACTTC
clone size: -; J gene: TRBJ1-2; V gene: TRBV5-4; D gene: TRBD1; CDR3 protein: CASNPDRGSYGYTF; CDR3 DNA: TGTGCCAGCAACCCCGACAGGGGGAGCTATGGCTACACCTTC
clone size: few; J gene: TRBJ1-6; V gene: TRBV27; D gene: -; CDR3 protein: CASSLNRANSPLHF; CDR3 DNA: TGTGCCAGCAGTTTAAACAGGGCCAATTCACCCCTCCACTTT
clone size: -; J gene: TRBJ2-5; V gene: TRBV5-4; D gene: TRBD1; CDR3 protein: CASSSSGTGANLQETQYF; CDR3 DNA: TGTGCCAGCAGCAGCTCCGGGACAGGGGCCAACCTTCAAGAGACCCAGTACTTC
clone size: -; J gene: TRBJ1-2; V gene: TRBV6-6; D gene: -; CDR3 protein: CASSYKDIANYGYTF; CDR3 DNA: TGTGCCAGCAGTTACAAGGACATCGCTAACTATGGCTACACCTTC
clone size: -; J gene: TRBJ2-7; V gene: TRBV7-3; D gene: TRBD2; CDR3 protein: CASSLYLYPTVGSGLHF; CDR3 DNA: TGTGCCAGCAGCTTATATTTATACCCGACTGTCGGTAGCGGGCTTCACTTC
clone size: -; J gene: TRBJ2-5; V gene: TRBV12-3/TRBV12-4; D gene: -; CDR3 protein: CASSFSERTQYF; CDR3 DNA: TGTGCCAGCAGCTTCTCGGAGCGGACCCAGTACTTC
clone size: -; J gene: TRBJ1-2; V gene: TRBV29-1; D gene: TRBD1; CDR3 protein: CSVEDTGGAAEYNYGYTF; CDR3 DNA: TGCAGCGTTGAAGATACAGGGGGGGCAGCGGAATATAACTATGGCTACACCTTC
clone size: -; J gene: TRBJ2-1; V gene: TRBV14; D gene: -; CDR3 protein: CASSQVRSRYYNEQFF; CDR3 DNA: TGTGCCAGCAGCCAAGTAAGGAGTCGGTATTACAATGAGCAGTTCTTC
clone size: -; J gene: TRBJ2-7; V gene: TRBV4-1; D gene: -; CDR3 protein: CASSQDWSGEQYEQYF; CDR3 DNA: TGCGCCAGCAGCCAAGATTGGTCGGGGGAACAATACGAGCAGTACTTC
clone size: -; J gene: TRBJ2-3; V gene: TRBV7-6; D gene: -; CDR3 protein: CASSWRGQRDTQYF; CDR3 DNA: TGTGCCAGCAGCTGGAGGGGGCAGAGGGATACGCAGTATTTT
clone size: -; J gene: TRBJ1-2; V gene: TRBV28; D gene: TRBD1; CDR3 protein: CASSLGQLYGYTF; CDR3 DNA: TGTGCCAGCAGTTTGGGACAGCTCTATGGCTACACCTTC
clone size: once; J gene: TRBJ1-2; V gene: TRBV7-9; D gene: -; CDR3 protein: CASSRRESAANYGYTF; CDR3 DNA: TGTGCCAGCAGCAGGCGGGAGAGCGCAGCTAACTATGGCTACACCTTC
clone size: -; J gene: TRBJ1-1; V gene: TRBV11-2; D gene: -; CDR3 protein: CAGERGVGAEAFF; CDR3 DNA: TGTGCCGGCGAGCGGGGGGTGGGAGCTGAAGCTTTCTTT
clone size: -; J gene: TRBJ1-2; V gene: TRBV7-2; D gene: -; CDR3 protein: CASSYKAGEQNGYTF; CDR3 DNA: TGTGCCAGCAGCTACAAAGCAGGGGAGCAGAATGGCTACACCTTC
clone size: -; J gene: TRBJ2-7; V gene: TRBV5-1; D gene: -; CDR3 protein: CASSNAGATYEQYF; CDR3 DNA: TGCGCCAGCAGCAACGCGGGGGCAACCTACGAGCAGTACTTC
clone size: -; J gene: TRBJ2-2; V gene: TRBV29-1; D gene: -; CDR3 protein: CSVAVYTGELFF; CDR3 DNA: TGCAGCGTTGCGGTCTACACCGGGGAGCTGTTTTTT
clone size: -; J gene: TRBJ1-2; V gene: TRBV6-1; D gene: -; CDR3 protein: CASSEVSGGYGYTF; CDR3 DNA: TGTGCCAGCAGTGAAGTATCGGGGGGCTATGGCTACACCTTC
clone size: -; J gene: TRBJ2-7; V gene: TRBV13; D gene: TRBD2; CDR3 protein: CASSAAGTSGGLAYEQYF; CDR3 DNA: TGTGCCAGCAGCGCCGCCGGGACTAGCGGGGGCCTAGCCTACGAGCAGTACTTC
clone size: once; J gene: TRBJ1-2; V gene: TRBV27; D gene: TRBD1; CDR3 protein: CASSPRGGGAYGYTF; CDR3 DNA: TGTGCCAGCAGTCCAAGAGGGGGCGGGGCGTACGGCTACACCTTC
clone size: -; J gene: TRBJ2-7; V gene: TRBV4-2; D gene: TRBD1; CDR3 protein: CASSQDPSGQGLSYEQYF; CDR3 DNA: TGTGCCAGCAGCCAAGATCCGTCCGGACAGGGCCTTTCCTACGAGCAGTACTTC
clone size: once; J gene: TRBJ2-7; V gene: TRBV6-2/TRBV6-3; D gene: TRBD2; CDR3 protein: CASSYKAGGFYEQYF; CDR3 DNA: TGTGCCAGCAGTTACAAGGCGGGAGGGTTCTACGAGCAGTACTTC
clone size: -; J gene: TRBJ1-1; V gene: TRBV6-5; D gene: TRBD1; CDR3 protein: CASRGTGMNTEAFF; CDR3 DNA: TGTGCCAGCAGGGGGACAGGGATGAACACTGAAGCTTTCTTT
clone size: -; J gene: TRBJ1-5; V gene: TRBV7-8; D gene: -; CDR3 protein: CASSPRVQPQHF; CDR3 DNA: TGTGCCAGCAGCCCCAGGGTTCAGCCCCAGCATTTT
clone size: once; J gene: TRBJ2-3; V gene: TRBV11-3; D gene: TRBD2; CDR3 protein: CASNRRLAASTDTQYF; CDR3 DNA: TGTGCCAGCAACCGCAGACTAGCGGCTAGCACAGATACGCAGTATTTT
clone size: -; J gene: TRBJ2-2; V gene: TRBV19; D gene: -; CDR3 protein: CASSFTWGHGELFF; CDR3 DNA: TGTGCCAGTAGTTTCACCTGGGGCCACGGGGAGCTGTTTTTT
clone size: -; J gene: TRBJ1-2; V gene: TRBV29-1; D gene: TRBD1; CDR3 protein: CSARGGRGPGYTF; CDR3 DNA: TGCAGCGCCCGAGGGGGCAGGGGGCCTGGCTACACCTTC
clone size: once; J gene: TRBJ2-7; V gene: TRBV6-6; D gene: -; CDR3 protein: CASSSPGRASSYEQYF; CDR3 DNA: TGTGCCAGCAGTTCCCCAGGGCGCGCGAGCTCCTACGAGCAGTACTTC
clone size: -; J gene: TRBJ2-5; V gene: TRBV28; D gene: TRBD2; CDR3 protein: CASRMLREYGETQYF; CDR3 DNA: TGTGCCAGCAGAATGTTGCGGGAGTATGGAGAGACCCAGTACTTC
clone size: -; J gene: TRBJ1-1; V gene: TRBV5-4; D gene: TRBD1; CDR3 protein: CASSLAGQGNTEAFF; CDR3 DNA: TGTGCCAGCAGCTTGGCCGGACAGGGGAACACTGAAGCTTTCTTT
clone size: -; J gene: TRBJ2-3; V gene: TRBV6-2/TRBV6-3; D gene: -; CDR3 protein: CASSYGRSGGLKYF; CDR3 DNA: TGTGCCAGCAGTTACGGGAGGAGCGGTGGTTTGAAGTATTTT
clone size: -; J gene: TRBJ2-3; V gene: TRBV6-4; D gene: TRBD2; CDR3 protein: CASRWTSGGTDTQYF; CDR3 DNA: TGTGCCAGCAGATGGACTAGCGGGGGCACAGATACGCAGTATTTT
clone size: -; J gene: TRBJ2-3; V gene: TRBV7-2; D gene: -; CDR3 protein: CASSSGQTDTQYF; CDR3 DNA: TGTGCCAGCAGCTCAGGACAGACAGATACGCAGTATTTT
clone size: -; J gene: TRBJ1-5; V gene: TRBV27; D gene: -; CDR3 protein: CASSPRFGGKSNQPQHF; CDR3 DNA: TGTGCCAGCAGTCCACGTTTTGGGGGCAAGAGCAATCAGCCCCAGCATTTT
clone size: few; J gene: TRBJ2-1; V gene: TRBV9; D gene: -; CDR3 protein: CASSVEGDEQFF; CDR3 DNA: TGTGCCAGCAGCGTAGAGGGGGATGAGCAGTTCTTC
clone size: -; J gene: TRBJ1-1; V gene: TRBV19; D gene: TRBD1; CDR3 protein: CASGNRGLDTEAFF; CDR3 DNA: TGTGCCAGTGGGAACAGGGGGCTAGACACTGAAGCTTTCTTT
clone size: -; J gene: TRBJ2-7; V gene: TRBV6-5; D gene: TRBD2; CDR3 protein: CASSYGLAGSYEQYF; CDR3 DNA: TGTGCCAGCAGTTACGGGCTAGCGGGGAGCTACGAGCAGTACTTC